This T cell receptor beta chain was retrieved from a study of regulatory T cells in long-lasting Graves disease. Study-level findings and limits: Analyses excluded thyroid tissue, covering peripheral blood alone. Under persistent disease, TRBV28, TRBJ1-2 and TRBJ2-5 were used preferentially. With a small sample size, accuracy may have been reduced.

HTBI primers from iRepertoire and Arm-PCR of CDR3 regions yielded the TCR beta libraries. Each CDR3 protein is one row after TCRdb ran MiXCR on the multiplex PCR reads. The sample lists approximately 480,000 distinct CDR3 sequences, about 16% occurring once. There are 16 residues in the CDR3. V was pared by 0 bases and J by 2 bases, with 10 bases between. Germline V lookup: CDR1 SEHNR, CDR2 FQNEAQ (reference sequence). Time point in this sample: newly diagnosed GD, antithyroid drugs for less than 3 months. The TCR library was made from RNA extracted from PBMCs. Points on this clonotype: What it recognizes is unknown.

These data were also reused for a study on T cells in Graves' hyperthyroidism and ophthalmopathy.

This TCR came from a man aged 35 to 55 with Graves disease. Sequences were derived from peripheral blood mononuclear cells (PBMCs), sampled at new diagnosis, from a patient treated with antithyroid drugs. The J gene is TRBJ2-2, the V gene TRBV7-9, with D uncertain. CDR3 DNA: TGTGCCAGCAGCTTAGCGACTGGCCTTAACACCGGGGAGCTGTTTTTT. This codes for CASSLATGLNTGELFF.